This entry features one TCR beta chain sequence. The record originates from a study of blood T cell repertoires in COVID-19. V was trimmed by 0 bases and J by 7 bases, leaving 9 bases between them. CDR1 is MGHRA, CDR2 YSYEKL, per germline. The CDR3 spans 14 residues. Profiled with immunoSEQ multiplex PCR; TCRdb holds only in-frame clones, not every one. The sample lists 200,000 or so clones, 80% to 90% occurring once. Sequencing was done on a sample of peripheral blood. The receptor's source is a human donor in a cohort sampled during active COVID-19. The chain combines TRBV4-1 with TRBJ1-4; D is unresolved. CDR3: CASSQDRGFEKLFF. The CDR3 DNA follows: TGCGCCAGCAGCCAAGATAGAGGATTTGAAAAACTGTTTTTT.